The 4 T cell receptor beta chains below all came from one sample that was sequenced in a study of cytomegalovirus exposure and HLA in healthy donors. The PCR ran on 60 Vbeta and 13 Jbeta primers. Produced via immunoSEQ multiplex PCR; TCRdb's table is partial and in-frame only. The table lists around 150,000 clones, around 80% of them singletons. Specimen: PBMCs. These receptors all come from a man younger than 45 in good health and CMV-seropositive.

This sequence joins TRBV27 and TRBJ2-1, with 12 nucleotides matching TRBD2. The germline gives CDR1 MNHEY, CDR2 SMNVEV (reference sequence). This CDR3 region has 19 residues. V was pared by 3 bases and J by 7 bases, with 16 bases of the junction left unmatched. The CDR3 nucleotides read TGTGCCAGCAGTTTTATCGGCCAGGGGGCGACTAGCGGGAGTAATGAGCAGTTCTTC. Residues: CASSFIGQGATSGSNEQFF.

The genes are TRBV14 and TRBJ2-5; D might be TRBD1 (6 bases). Germline assignment: CDR1 SGHDN and CDR2 FVKESK. The length of the CDR3 is 15 residues. Trimming cost V 3 bases and J 3 bases, with 14 bases left between them. The CDR3 DNA sequence: TGTGCCAGCAGCCAGAATAGAGGACAGAAAGAGACCCAGTACTTC. Translated: CASSQNRGQKETQYF. The full variable domain, in which reference TRBV14 and TRBJ2-5 provide the parts outside the CDR3, is EAGVTQFPSHSVIEKGQTVTLRCDPISGHDNLYWYRRVMGKEIKFLLHFVKESKQDESGMPNNRFLAERTGGTYSTLKVQPAELEDSGVYFCASSQNRGQKETQYFGPGTRLLVL.

The chain employs TRBV15 and TRBJ2-1; the D is unclear. Germline values: CDR1 LNHNV, CDR2 YYDKDF (reference sequence). The CDR3 has 13 amino acids. Trimming cost V 3 bases and J 8 bases, with 11 bases left between them. The CDR3 sequence is CATSRGRSDEQFF. The CDR3 nucleotides read TGTGCCACCAGCAGGGGTAGGAGCGATGAGCAGTTCTTC. Full variable domain (rest looked up from reference TRBV15 and TRBJ2-1): DAMVIQNPRYQVTQFGKPVTLSCSQTLNHNVMYWYQQKSSQAPKLLFHYYDKDFNNEADTPDNFQSRRPNTSFCFLDIRSPGLGDTAMYLCATSRGRSDEQFFGPGTRLTVL.

This chain uses TRBV25-1 with TRBJ2-1, with 11 bases aligning to TRBD2. Germline V gives CDR1 MGHDK, CDR2 SYGVNS. V was pared by 2 bases and J by 9 bases, with 6 bases of the junction left unmatched. This CDR3 spans 15 amino acids. The CDR3 region is CASSERRTSGPEQFF. DNA for the CDR3: TGTGCCAGCAGTGAAAGAAGGACTAGCGGGCCTGAGCAGTTCTTC.